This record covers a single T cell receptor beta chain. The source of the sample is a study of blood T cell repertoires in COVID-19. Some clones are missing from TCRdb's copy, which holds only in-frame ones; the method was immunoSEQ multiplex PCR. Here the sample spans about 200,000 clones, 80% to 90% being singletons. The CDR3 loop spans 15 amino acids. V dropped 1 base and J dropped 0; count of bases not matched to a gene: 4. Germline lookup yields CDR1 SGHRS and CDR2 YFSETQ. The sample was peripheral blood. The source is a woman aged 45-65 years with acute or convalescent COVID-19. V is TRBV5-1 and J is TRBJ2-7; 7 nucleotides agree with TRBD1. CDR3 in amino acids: CASSLTGAISYEQYF. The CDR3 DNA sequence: TGCGCCAGCAGCTTGACAGGGGCCATCTCCTACGAGCAGTACTTC.